Presented here are 18 T cell receptor beta chains from one specimen sequenced in a study of blood T cell repertoires in COVID-19. Sequencing was performed with immunoSEQ multiplex PCR; in TCRdb, only in-frame clones are kept and a portion is missing. The table includes 150,000 to 200,000 clones, over 75% detected once. The sequenced sample consisted of peripheral blood. These receptors were obtained from a person aged 70 to 79 with COVID-19, enrolled during active disease.

CDR3 loop: CATSTRAGWDSPLHF. The CDR3 DNA reads as TGTGCCACCAGCACCCGTGCAGGGTGGGATTCACCCCTCCACTTT. The gene calls are TRBV15 and TRBJ1-6; D is perhaps TRBD1 (5 bases). The CDR3 sequence is 15 residues long. Trimming took off 4 bases at V and 8 bases at J, with 15 bases between the two ends. Germline V gene sequence: CDR1 LNHNV, CDR2 YYDKDF (reference sequence).

The chain links TRBV9 to TRBJ1-1, with 8 bases fitting TRBD1. CDR3 length: 16 residues. Germline CDR1 and CDR2: SGDLS and YYNGEE. Trimming cost V 0 bases and J 4 bases; bases outside gene matches: 8. The CDR3 sequence: CASSVDPRGLSTEAFF. The CDR3 DNA reads as TGTGCCAGCAGCGTAGACCCCAGGGGGCTTAGCACTGAAGCTTTCTTT.

The chain uses TRBV29-1 and TRBJ2-7, with 10 bases fitting TRBD1. Per germline, CDR1 SQVTM and CDR2 ANQGSEA. The CDR3 covers 15 residues. J gave up 6 bases and V 6 bases, and 14 bases lay outside the gene matches. CDR3 DNA: TGCAGCGTGCTCCCCGGACAGGGGGTGTATGGCGAGCAGTACTTC. Translated, it gives CSVLPGQGVYGEQYF.

This sequence joins TRBV2 and TRBJ1-5; TRBD1 agrees at 7 bases. This CDR3 spans 14 amino acids. In germline, CDR1 is SNHLY, CDR2 FYNNEI. The V segment lost 8 bases and the J segment 4 bases; nucleotides outside the gene matches: 8. The CDR3 DNA follows: TGTGCCAGCCAAAGGGACAGCGCGAATCAGCCCCAGCATTTT. Its protein is CASQRDSANQPQHF.

This sequence joins TRBV19 and TRBJ1-1; TRBD1 is a possible D gene (5 bases). Germline V gene lookup returns CDR1 LNHDA and CDR2 SQIVND (reference sequence). CDR3 size: 14 residues. V dropped 8 bases and J dropped 0 bases, with 13 bases sitting between them. CDR3 in DNA: TGTGCCAGTTTTACCGACAGTTTGAACACTGAAGCTTTCTTT. Protein sequence: CASFTDSLNTEAFF.

This clone was detected only once. This chain links TRBV19 with TRBJ1-5; D is perhaps TRBD1 (5 bases). The CDR3 is 13 residues long. Trimming cost V 3 bases and J 2 bases, with 5 bases left between them. Per the germline V gene, CDR1 is LNHDA and CDR2 is SQIVND (reference sequence). CDR3: CASSMTGNQPQHF. The CDR3 DNA is TGTGCCAGTAGTATGACAGGCAATCAGCCCCAGCATTTT.

The V gene is TRBV7-6, the J gene TRBJ2-2; 9 bases match TRBD1. With 5 bases clipped from V and 6 bases from J, the junction kept 13 bases outside the gene matches. Germline lookup yields CDR1 SGHVS and CDR2 FNYEAQ. This CDR3 region has 17 residues. The CDR3 nucleotides are TGTGCCAGCAGCAATGCAGGGACAGGGAAAGTGCCCGGGGAGCTGTTTTTT. Protein product: CASSNAGTGKVPGELFF.

The V gene is TRBV3-1 (or the pseudogene TRBV3-2), the J gene TRBJ2-7; 8 bases map to TRBD1. Germline V CDR1 and CDR2: LGHDT, YNNKEL (reference sequence). The junction had 15 bases not matched to a gene; V was cut back by 4 bases and J by 4 bases. The CDR3 loop spans 17 amino acids. The chain's CDR3 is CASSRLYPGQDGYEQYF. The CDR3 DNA reads as TGTGCCAGCAGCCGCCTCTACCCGGGACAGGACGGGTACGAGCAGTACTTC.

The chain uses TRBV6-5 and TRBJ1-5, with D uncertain. CDR1 and CDR2 (germline): MNHEY, SVGAGI. This CDR3 is 12 amino acids long. Deletions cut 3 bases from V and 11 bases from J, with 11 bases between. The CDR3 region has the DNA TGTGCCAGCAGTTATGAAAACCGGGCCCAGCATTTT. Translating gives CASSYENRAQHF.

This clone occurred a few times. The CDR3 protein is CASSAKAGSSGNTIYF. The CDR3 region has the DNA TGTGCCAGCAGCGCTAAGGCGGGATCCTCTGGAAACACCATATATTTT. The genes are TRBV7-2 and TRBJ1-3; D unclear. Germline V gene sequence: CDR1 SGHTA, CDR2 FQGNSA. CDR3 length: 16 residues. V was trimmed by 5 bases and J by 0 bases, leaving 14 bases between them.

The chain joins TRBV13 to TRBJ2-1; D remains unclear. V was clipped by 6 bases and J by 1 base, with 19 bases between them. CDR1 is PRHDT, CDR2 FYEKMQ, per germline (reference sequence). CDR3 length equals 17 residues. CDR3 residues: CASSSSSGQRSYNEQFF. Written as DNA, the CDR3 is TGTGCCAGCAGTTCCTCCTCGGGTCAAAGATCCTACAATGAGCAGTTCTTC.

This chain links TRBV2 with TRBJ1-5; D call uncertain. With 2 bases removed from V and 4 bases from J, the gap between germline ends came to 12 bases. The CDR3 is 15 amino acids. The germline V gene encodes CDR1 SNHLY and CDR2 FYNNEI. The CDR3 sequence: CASSEIYGENQPQHF. CDR3 bases: TGTGCCAGCAGTGAAATTTATGGGGAGAATCAGCCCCAGCATTTT.

This chain connects TRBV7-2 to TRBJ2-5; 9 bases are shared with TRBD2. This CDR3 contains 16 residues. CDR1 and CDR2 from the germline V gene are SGHTA and FQGNSA. The V and J ends lost 0 bases and 3 bases, in that order; junction bases with no gene match: 5. The CDR3 region is CASSLAWASGKETQYF. For the CDR3, the DNA is TGTGCCAGCAGCTTAGCTTGGGCTAGCGGGAAAGAGACCCAGTACTTC.

This clone has only one observation. This rearrangement joins TRBV5-4 to TRBJ1-2; TRBD1 matches at 7 bases. The CDR3 length is 14 residues. V was clipped by 5 bases and J by 8 bases; unmatched bases: 12. Germline CDR1 reads SGHNT; CDR2 reads YYREEE (reference sequence). The CDR3 nucleotides are TGTGCCAGCAGGCAAGGACAGGAAGGACGCGGCTACACCTTC. This sequence encodes CASRQGQEGRGYTF.

The chain links TRBV9 to TRBJ2-7, with D tentatively TRBD1 (6 bases). The CDR3 length is 17 residues. Germline-derived CDR1 and CDR2 are SGDLS and YYNGEE. Trimming took 4 bases from V and 3 from J, leaving 23 bases between them. CDR3 coding DNA: TGTGCCAGCAGCCCTCAATTGACCGGGACACAAGTCTACGAGCAGTACTTC. Protein: CASSPQLTGTQVYEQYF.

The genes are TRBV28 and TRBJ1-1; 9 bases map to TRBD1. V lost 6 bases and J lost 2; bases outside the gene matches: 7. This CDR3 contains 15 residues. Germline-derived CDR1 and CDR2 are MDHEN and SYDVKM. CDR3 coding DNA: TGTGCCAGCAGCGTTCGACAGGGGGGAAACACTGAAGCTTTCTTT. Its translation: CASSVRQGGNTEAFF.

Only one count was recorded for this clone. V gene TRBV4-3 combines with J gene TRBJ2-2; weak D call: TRBD2 (6 bases). Germline values: CDR1 LGHNA, CDR2 YSLEER. CDR3 size: 17 residues. Trimming removed 1 base at V and 1 base at J, with 13 bases between. CDR3 protein: CASSQATGVRNTGELFF. The CDR3 DNA reads as TGCGCCAGCAGCCAAGCCACGGGAGTAAGGAACACCGGGGAGCTGTTTTTT.

This chain joins TRBV15 and TRBJ1-5; D is possibly TRBD1 (5 bases). The CDR3 runs to 17 residues. V was pared by 2 bases and J by 0 bases, with 14 bases between. Germline CDR1 is LNHNV and CDR2 is YYDKDF (reference sequence). CDR3 nucleotides: TGTGCCACCAGCAGATCCCGGGACTTCGCTAGCAATCAGCCCCAGCATTTT. It translates to CATSRSRDFASNQPQHF.